The clone carrying this TCR beta chain was recorded at least ten times. This sample was taken from a study of regulatory T cells in long-lasting Graves disease. Time point indicated: newly diagnosed GD, antithyroid drugs for less than 3 months. There was RNA extracted from PBMCs, and the TCR library was made from it. Assembly of TCR beta libraries relied on iRepertoire HTBI primers together with Arm-PCR of CDR3 regions. One entry per CDR3 protein, called by TCRdb with MiXCR from the multiplex PCR reads. The sample has about 440,000 distinct CDR3 sequences; 15% are singletons. V was clipped by 5 bases and J by 11 bases, with 15 bases between them. The CDR3 totals 12 residues. The same sample was also studied in work on T cells in Graves' hyperthyroidism and ophthalmopathy. That publication notes: The study left out patients who had uncontrolled infection, other autoimmune disease, pregnancy or lactation.

The starting material was peripheral blood mononuclear cells (PBMCs), obtained at new diagnosis, from a patient treated with antithyroid drugs. The sequence was obtained from a young woman with Graves disease. The chain joins TRBV12-3 or TRBV12-4 to TRBJ1-2; D uncertain. CDR3 DNA: TGTGCCAGCAGTCGGACTCCCCTAACGTACACCTTC. Translating it yields CASSRTPLTYTF.